This is a list of T cell receptor beta chains from one sample in a study of T cell repertoires in cytomegalovirus infection. These receptors have no known antigen. TCRdb re-derived calls from the reads in MiXCR, one entry per CDR3 protein. The repertoire holds about 570,000 distinct CDR3 sequences, 40% seen once, with around 48% in the top ten. Sequencing was performed on cultured PBMCs, taken from culture after CMV antigen stimulation. Source of these receptors: a human donor in good health (CMV status not recorded). Some clones in this sample may be carry-over from other donors' samples. The CDR3 runs from the conserved cysteine through the conserved F or W. D genes are given only for firm matches.

-	TRBV28	CASSSNQWGMNTEAFF
-	TRBV12-3/TRBV12-4	CASGQGYSYNEQFF
TRBD2	TRBV6-5	CASSYSGLAGDDTQYF
-	TRBV12-3/TRBV12-4	CASSLAGAYIQYF
-	TRBV7-9	CASSFLAYEQFF
-	TRBV7-2	CASSPTADSNQPQHF
TRBD1	TRBV6-5	CATLAGDSSSYEQYF
TRBD2	TRBV7-2	CASSFSGRGFGELFF
-	TRBV10-3	CAISRTNYGYTF
-	TRBV7-2	CASSLGTRQYF
TRBD1	TRBV7-6	CASSPDRGPSSGNTIYF
-	TRBV28	CASSIDPASIHNEQFF
TRBD1	TRBV7-2	CASSSGQGLSFAYQETQYF
-	TRBV7-2	CASSSDSKNIQYF
TRBD2	TRBV18	CASSLGLAETQYF
-	TRBV7-9	CASSPLLNSGRPFYGYTF
-	TRBV6-1	CASRPSRSTDTQYF
TRBD1	TRBV4-1	CASSVQGDGYTF
TRBD2	TRBV27	CASSPSGGLKETQYF
-	TRBV7-2	CASSLGGFSSDTQYF
-	TRBV2	CASSERWGSNQPQHF
-	TRBV10-3	CAISESIGARTDTQYF
TRBD1	TRBV6-5	CASSPSQGAGGYTF
TRBD2	TRBV7-2	CASSPRLAGGVETQYF
-	TRBV6-1	CASSESLGYTF
-	TRBV4-1	CASSQGARFGTGELFF
-	TRBV7-8	CASSPTRGDTQYF
-	TRBV7-2	CASRSRGFSGNTIYF
-	TRBV7-2	CASSPRGRYYEQYF
TRBD1	TRBV10-3	CAISETTGVLSYEQYF
-	TRBV7-2	CASSIINSPLHF
TRBD2	TRBV5-3	CASSLGAGGPGNEQFF
-	TRBV7-9	CASSRTGHTEAFF
TRBD2	TRBV12-3/TRBV12-4	CASSLGLAGEDEQFF
TRBD2	TRBV12-5	CASGSTRGGPEQFF
-	TRBV7-2	CASSLWGLNYGYTF
TRBD1	TRBV6-6	CASSGRQGGMRNSPLHF
-	TRBV12-3/TRBV12-4	CASSPGRDGYTF
TRBD1	TRBV7-6	CASSPSPRQGNYGYTF
-	TRBV19	CASSIPGYGYTF
-	TRBV6-6	CASSYSTPGWETQYF
TRBD1	TRBV3-1	CASSPLAGQGAWRPYEQYF
-	TRBV27	CASSRSVFTEAFF
-	TRBV12-3/TRBV12-4	CASSYLAPSYNEQFF
TRBD2	TRBV7-2	CASSLDGTTSGTQYF
TRBD2	TRBV5-1	CASSLGTSGSSARTGELFF
TRBD2	TRBV4-3	CATSLGGGTGELFF
-	TRBV6-1	CASIRGRNSPLHF
TRBD2	TRBV5-4	CASSPGGPPKGNEQFF
-	TRBV7-2	CASSLGPADLTGELFF
TRBD1	TRBV29-1	CSVVPGQTPNEQFF
TRBD1	TRBV29-1	CSVTQGGAGTEAFF
-	TRBV7-9	CASSLGGWGVPKNTEAFF